A single sample gave rise to the 27 T cell receptor beta chains below, sequenced in a study of blood T cell repertoires in COVID-19. Sequenced by immunoSEQ multiplex PCR; TCRdb stores in-frame clones only, minus some. The table records around 200,000 clones, around four fifths of them present only once. The sequenced sample consisted of peripheral blood. The receptors originated from a man between 45 and 60 years old with active or convalescent COVID-19.

The chain combines TRBV11-2 with TRBJ2-7; 8 bases are shared with TRBD1. Per germline, CDR1 SGHAT and CDR2 FQNNGV. The J segment lost 3 bases and the V segment lost 6 bases, leaving 4 bases of the junction unmatched. This CDR3 comprises 13 residues. CDR3 nucleotides: TGTGCCAGCAGTACCGGGACAGGCTACGAGCAGTACTTC. This codes for CASSTGTGYEQYF.

This rearrangement joins TRBV29-1 to TRBJ1-1; D might be TRBD1 (5 bases). Deletions cut 4 bases from V and 0 bases from J, with 9 bases between. CDR3 length: 13 amino acids. Germline V gene sequence: CDR1 SQVTM, CDR2 ANQGSEA. CDR3 protein: CSVGTPLNTEAFF. Here the CDR3 DNA reads TGCAGCGTTGGGACACCATTGAACACTGAAGCTTTCTTT.

The chain has TRBV11-2 and TRBJ1-2, with D hard to call. Deletions cut 1 base from V and 0 bases from J, with 6 bases between. This CDR3 has 14 residues. Germline CDR1 SGHAT, CDR2 FQNNGV. CDR3 nucleotide sequence: TGTGCCAGCAGCTTAGTTCCAGCTAACTATGGCTACACCTTC. It specifies CASSLVPANYGYTF.

The chain uses TRBV3-1 (or the pseudogene TRBV3-2) and TRBJ2-2; D possibly corresponds to TRBD2 (6 bases). Per germline, CDR1 LGHDT and CDR2 YNNKEL (reference sequence). This CDR3 is built from 14 residues. Trimming removed 10 bases at V and 7 bases at J, with 19 bases between. CDR3 loop: CATNEGLPSGELFF. In DNA form, the CDR3 reads TGTGCCACCAACGAGGGACTCCCTAGCGGGGAGCTGTTTTTT.

V and J are TRBV12-3 or TRBV12-4 and TRBJ1-5; the D is unclear. The CDR3 is made up of 11 amino acids. Trimming left V 5 bases short and J 10 bases short, with 9 bases between. The CDR3 bases are TGTGCCAGCAGTGAGTCCGGTCCCCAGCATTTT. Protein product: CASSESGPQHF.

The chain uses TRBV15 and TRBJ1-1, with TRBD1 as a possible D gene (5 bases). Trimming stripped 5 bases from V and 1 base from J, with 14 bases between. Germline V gene sequence: CDR1 LNHNV, CDR2 YYDKDF (reference sequence). The CDR3 has 15 amino acids. This CDR3 is CATSLDRISNTEAFF. CDR3 nucleotide sequence: TGTGCCACCAGCTTAGACAGAATTTCGAACACTGAAGCTTTCTTT.

The chain links TRBV18 to TRBJ2-7; TRBD2 matches 7 bases. The junction had 12 bases not matched to a gene; V was cut back by 3 bases and J by 4 bases. From germline, CDR1 is KGHSH and CDR2 LQKENI. The length of the CDR3 is 16 residues. CDR3 sequence: CASSPLMAGEIYEQYF. CDR3 DNA sequence: TGTGCCAGCTCACCCCTCATGGCGGGAGAGATTTACGAGCAGTACTTC. Supplemented by reference TRBV18 and TRBJ2-7, the full variable domain reads NAGVMQNPRHLVRRRGQEARLRCSPMKGHSHVYWYRQLPEEGLKFMVYLQKENIIDESGMPKERFSAEFPKEGPSILRIQQVVRGDSAAYFCASSPLMAGEIYEQYFGPGTRLTVT.

The chain recombines TRBV25-1 with TRBJ1-1; D is undetermined. This CDR3 region has 15 residues. The germline V and J ends were trimmed by 1 base and 1 base, with 10 bases remaining between them. CDR1 MGHDK and CDR2 SYGVNS come from the germline V gene. CDR3 region: CASSEWLAPNTEAFF. The CDR3 DNA is TGTGCCAGCAGTGAATGGTTGGCTCCGAACACTGAAGCTTTCTTT.

This sequence joins TRBV5-5 and TRBJ1-4; D is undetermined. V was clipped by 4 bases and J by 0 bases, with 22 bases between them. CDR1 is SGHKS and CDR2 is YYEKEE in the germline V gene (reference sequence). The CDR3 totals 19 residues. For the CDR3, the DNA is TGTGCCAGCAGCCCCCGAGTCGGGTCCCATGTTGCAACTAATGAAAAACTGTTTTTT. It specifies CASSPRVGSHVATNEKLFF.

The rearrangement joins TRBV28 to TRBJ2-6, with D tentatively TRBD1 (5 bases). The germline V gene encodes CDR1 MDHEN and CDR2 SYDVKM. The CDR3 has 14 amino acids. The V gene lost 8 bases and the J gene lost 2 bases, with 10 bases spanning the gap. CDR3 nucleotides: TGTGCCAGCCACGCAGGGACTGGGGCCAACGTCCTGACTTTC. Translating gives CASHAGTGANVLTF.

The chain is built from TRBV5-1 and TRBJ2-7, with D maybe TRBD1 (5 bases). Trimming removed 0 bases at V and 2 bases at J, with 6 bases between. Germline V CDR1 and CDR2: SGHRS, YFSETQ. This CDR3 spans 13 amino acids. CDR3 sequence: CASSLEGTYEQYF. CDR3 bases: TGCGCCAGCAGCTTGGAGGGGACCTACGAGCAGTACTTC.

The chain is built from TRBV7-2 and TRBJ1-1, with D possibly being TRBD1 (5 bases). Trimming left V 3 bases short and J 2 bases short, with 7 bases between. Germline lookup yields CDR1 SGHTA and CDR2 FQGNSA. CDR3 length: 13 amino acids. The CDR3 protein is CASSLTVNTEAFF. The CDR3 DNA reads as TGTGCCAGCAGCTTGACAGTTAACACTGAAGCTTTCTTT. The full variable domain, its missing parts supplied by reference TRBV7-2 and TRBJ1-1, is GAGVSQSPSNKVTEKGKDVELRCDPISGHTALYWYRQSLGQGLEFLIYFQGNSAPDKSGLPSDRFSAERTGGSVSTLTIQRTQQEDSAVYLCASSLTVNTEAFFGQGTRLTVV.

The genes are TRBV30 and TRBJ1-2; the match to TRBD1 covers 9 bases. The CDR3 sequence is 16 residues long. CDR1 GTSNPN and CDR2 SVGIG come from the germline V gene (reference sequence). J was trimmed by 2 bases and V by 2 bases; bases with no gene match: 9. The DNA of the CDR3 is TGTGCCTGGAGTTCCGGGACAGGGCCTTTCAACTATGGCTACACCTTC. Translation: CAWSSGTGPFNYGYTF.

This chain joins TRBV5-6 and TRBJ2-7; possibly TRBD2 for D (6 bases). CDR1 and CDR2 from the germline V gene are SGHDT and YYEEEE. The V end was cut by 0 bases, the J end by 7 bases, with 14 bases between. The CDR3 is made up of 14 amino acids. The CDR3 protein is CASSLDVGGGEQYF. CDR3 coding DNA: TGTGCCAGCAGCTTGGATGTGGGGGGTGGTGAGCAGTACTTC.

This chain joins TRBV3-1 (or the pseudogene TRBV3-2) and TRBJ2-1; weak D call: TRBD2 (6 bases). Germline V lookup: CDR1 LGHDT, CDR2 YNNKEL (reference sequence). The V end was cut by 3 bases, the J end by 3 bases, with 9 bases between. The CDR3 length is 14 residues. The CDR3 nucleotides read TGTGCCAGCAGCCACCCGGGGGTCTACAATGAGCAGTTCTTC. This encodes CASSHPGVYNEQFF.

The rearrangement links TRBV7-2 to TRBJ1-3, with D perhaps matching TRBD1 (6 bases). The CDR3 sequence is 16 residues long. The germline gives CDR1 SGHTA, CDR2 FQGNSA. V shed 4 bases and J shed 4 bases, with 17 bases lying between them. CDR3 bases: TGTGCCAGCAGCTCATACAGGGAGATTCTCGGAAACACCATATATTTT. This encodes CASSSYREILGNTIYF.

The chain joins TRBV18 to TRBJ1-2, with D possibly being TRBD1 (5 bases). Germline CDR1 and CDR2: KGHSH and LQKENI. This CDR3 is built from 14 residues. Trimming left V 3 bases short and J 8 bases short, with 16 bases between. For the CDR3, the DNA is TGTGCCAGCTCACCGGGGCAGACTCCTATGGGCTACACCTTC. This gives the protein CASSPGQTPMGYTF.

The rearrangement joins TRBV2 to TRBJ1-4; D unresolved. The CDR3 runs 12 residues. In germline, CDR1 is SNHLY, CDR2 FYNNEI. The ends were cut back, 6 bases at V and 7 bases at J, with 9 bases in the middle. CDR3 nucleotide sequence: TGTGCCAGCAGGGGGAGGGCTGAAAAACTGTTTTTT. Translation: CASRGRAEKLFF.

This clone has a handful of counts. Other DNA sequences in the sample encode the same CDR3. The chain has TRBV18 and TRBJ2-7; the match to TRBD1 covers 7 bases. The CDR3 totals 13 residues. Germline assignment: CDR1 KGHSH and CDR2 LQKENI. V trimming: 3 bases; J trimming: 5 bases; junction bases outside the gene matches: 4. Written as DNA, the CDR3 is TGTGCCAGCTCACCCGGAACAGGGGACGAGCAGTACTTC. It translates to CASSPGTGDEQYF.

V is TRBV10-3 and J is TRBJ2-3, with D possibly being TRBD1 (6 bases). V lost 4 bases to trimming and J lost 2 bases, with 10 bases between them. The germline V gene encodes CDR1 ENHRY and CDR2 SYGVKD. The CDR3 is made up of 14 amino acids. DNA for the CDR3: TGTGCCATCAGTGGCTGGACAGCCACAGATACGCAGTATTTT. Residues: CAISGWTATDTQYF.

This chain joins TRBV5-1 and TRBJ2-7; D remains unclear. Trimming took off 4 bases at V and 4 bases at J, with 24 bases between the two ends. The germline V gene encodes CDR1 SGHRS and CDR2 YFSETQ. This CDR3 spans 17 amino acids. CDR3 loop: CASSPGIHYSERYEQYF. In nucleotides, the CDR3 is TGCGCCAGCAGCCCGGGTATCCACTATTCCGAACGGTACGAGCAGTACTTC.

J is TRBJ1-2 and V is TRBV2, with D unclear. The CDR3 is 14 residues long. V lost 9 bases and J lost 8, with 22 bases in between. Germline CDR1 and CDR2: SNHLY and FYNNEI. In DNA form, the CDR3 reads TGTGCCAGTATATTCGGGGTCACCGCAGGAGGCTACACCTTC. Amino acid sequence: CASIFGVTAGGYTF.

The rearrangement links TRBV30 to TRBJ1-1; maybe TRBD1 (6 bases). V was clipped by 2 bases and J by 1 base, with 20 bases between them. This CDR3 region has 17 residues. CDR1 is GTSNPN and CDR2 is SVGIG in the germline V gene (reference sequence). As DNA, the CDR3 is TGTGCCTGGAGTTCCGGGGGCGGGAGTCGATGGAACACTGAAGCTTTCTTT. It encodes CAWSSGGGSRWNTEAFF.

This sequence joins TRBV4-2 and TRBJ1-2; 8 bases map to TRBD1. There are 17 residues in the CDR3. The germline gives CDR1 LGHNA, CDR2 YNFKEQ. The ends lost 1 base at V and 3 bases at J; junction bases unmatched: 10. The CDR3 region has the DNA TGTGCCAGCAGCCAAGTTAGGACGCAGGGGGCCTACTATGGCTACACCTTC. Protein product: CASSQVRTQGAYYGYTF.

V usage is TRBV2 and J usage is TRBJ1-1; 10 bases map to TRBD1. The germline gives CDR1 SNHLY, CDR2 FYNNEI. There are 14 residues in the CDR3. The junction had 13 bases not matched to a gene; V was cut back by 9 bases and J by 9 bases. The CDR3 DNA reads TGTGCCAGTTTAACGACAGGGGGCTTAAGTAAAGCTTTCTTT. Its protein product is CASLTTGGLSKAFF. The entire variable domain, with the rest obtained from reference TRBV2 and TRBJ1-1, is as follows: EPEVTQTPSHQVTQMGQEVILRCVPISNHLYFYWYRQILGQKVEFLVSFYNNEISEKSEIFDDQFSVERPDGSNFTLKIRSTKLEDSAMYFCASLTTGGLSKAFFGQGTRLTVV.

The chain has TRBV2 and TRBJ2-7; TRBD1 is a possible D gene (5 bases). V lost 6 bases and J 0 bases, leaving 12 bases between the germline ends. Germline V gene data show CDR1 as SNHLY and CDR2 as FYNNEI. This CDR3 is built from 14 residues. The CDR3 nucleotides are TGTGCCAGCAGGGGCAGGGCGAGCTCCTACGAGCAGTACTTC. Protein sequence: CASRGRASSYEQYF.

The rearrangement joins TRBV29-1 to TRBJ1-1; possibly TRBD1 for D (6 bases). Germline loops: CDR1 SQVTM, CDR2 ANQGSEA. The CDR3 is 14 amino acids. V was cut by 3 bases and J by 3 bases, with 14 bases left in between. The chain's CDR3 is CSVDPRGGDTEAFF. In nucleotides, the CDR3 is TGCAGCGTTGATCCGCGAGGGGGGGACACTGAAGCTTTCTTT.